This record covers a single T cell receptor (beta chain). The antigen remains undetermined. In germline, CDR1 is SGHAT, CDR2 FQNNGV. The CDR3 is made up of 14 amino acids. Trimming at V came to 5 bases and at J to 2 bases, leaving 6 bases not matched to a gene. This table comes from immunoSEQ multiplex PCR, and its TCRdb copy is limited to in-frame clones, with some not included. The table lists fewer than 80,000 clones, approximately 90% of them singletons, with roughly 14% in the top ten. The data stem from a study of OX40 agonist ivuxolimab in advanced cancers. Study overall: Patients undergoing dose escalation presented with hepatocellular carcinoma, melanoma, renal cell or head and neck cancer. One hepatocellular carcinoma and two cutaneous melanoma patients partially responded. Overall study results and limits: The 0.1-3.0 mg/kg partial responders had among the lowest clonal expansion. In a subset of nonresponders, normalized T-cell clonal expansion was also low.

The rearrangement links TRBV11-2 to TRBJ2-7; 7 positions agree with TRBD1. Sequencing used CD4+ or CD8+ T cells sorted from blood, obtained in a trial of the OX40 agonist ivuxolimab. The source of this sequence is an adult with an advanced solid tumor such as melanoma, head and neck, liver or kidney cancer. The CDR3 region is CASSPLDRPYEQYF. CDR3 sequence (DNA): TGTGCCAGCAGCCCCTTGGACAGGCCCTACGAGCAGTACTTC.